One sample yielded the 3 T cell receptor beta chains listed below, sequenced in a study of blood T cell repertoires in COVID-19. TCRdb keeps only in-frame clones here, not all; method: immunoSEQ multiplex PCR. Of approximately 290,000 clones in the sample, approximately 90% were seen once. What was sequenced was peripheral blood. These receptors all stem from a man in his late teens or twenties with active or convalescent COVID-19.

This clone was observed a handful of times. The chain is built from TRBV19 and TRBJ1-5, with 9 positions matching TRBD1. The CDR3 length is 16 residues. Germline values: CDR1 LNHDA, CDR2 SQIVND (reference sequence). V lost 6 bases to trimming and J lost 0 bases; unmatched junction nucleotides: 6. The CDR3 bases are TGTGCCAGTAGCCGGGACAGGGAACATAGCAATCAGCCCCAGCATTTT. This gives the protein CASSRDREHSNQPQHF. Full variable domain (remainder filled in from reference TRBV19 and TRBJ1-5): DGGITQSPKYLFRKEGQNVTLSCEQNLNHDAMYWYRQDPGQGLRLIYYSQIVNDFQKGDIAEGYSVSREKKESFPLTVTSAQKNPTAFYLCASSRDREHSNQPQHFGDGTRLSIL.

V gene TRBV5-1 combines with J gene TRBJ1-2; 9 nucleotides agree with TRBD1. The CDR3 totals 17 residues. Germline lookup yields CDR1 SGHRS and CDR2 YFSETQ. The junction had 10 bases not matched to a gene; V was cut back by 0 bases and J by 4 bases. The CDR3, as DNA: TGCGCCAGCAGCTTGGGGGACAGGGTCCCAAGGGGCTATGGCTACACCTTC. It specifies CASSLGDRVPRGYGYTF.

CDR3 sequence (DNA): TGTGCCAGCTCAGGACGACAGGGGCCCGGGGAGCTGTTTTTT. Its translation: CASSGRQGPGELFF. The chain carries TRBV18 and TRBJ2-2, with 8 bases that match TRBD1. Looked up from germline, CDR1 is KGHSH and CDR2 is LQKENI. V lost 5 bases, J lost 6 bases, and 5 bases stayed unmatched. CDR3 size: 14 residues.